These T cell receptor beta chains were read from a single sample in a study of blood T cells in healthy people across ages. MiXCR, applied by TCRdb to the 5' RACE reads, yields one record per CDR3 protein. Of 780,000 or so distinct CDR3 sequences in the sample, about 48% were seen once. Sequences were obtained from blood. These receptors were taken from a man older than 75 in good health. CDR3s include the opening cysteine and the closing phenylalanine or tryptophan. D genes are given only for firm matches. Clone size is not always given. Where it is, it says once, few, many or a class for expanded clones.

TGTGCCAGCAACCGCGGGGGTTCCTACAATGAGCAGTTCTTC	CASNRGGSYNEQFF	TRBD2	TRBV7-9	TRBJ2-1	few
TGTGCCAGCAGCTTCCCAGCCTCACAACATGGCTACACCTTC	CASSFPASQHGYTF	.	TRBV7-9	TRBJ1-2	.
TGTGCCAGCAGCTTGAGTAGCGGGAGAGTGACCGGGGAGCTGTTTTTT	CASSLSSGRVTGELFF	TRBD2	TRBV7-3	TRBJ2-2	.
TGTGCCAGCTCACCACTCGAAGCGCTCTACAATGAGCAGTTCTTC	CASSPLEALYNEQFF	.	TRBV18	TRBJ2-1	.
TGTGCCACCAGCAGAGACGCAGGGGGACGGGAGACCCAGTACTTC	CATSRDAGGRETQYF	TRBD1	TRBV15	TRBJ2-5	.
TGCGCCAGCAGTGATGTCAGGACTAGCACAGATACGCAGTATTTT	CASSDVRTSTDTQYF	.	TRBV10-2	TRBJ2-3	few
TGTGCCAGCAGTGGGGGGACAGGGCAGTACTTC	CASSGGTGQYF	TRBD1	TRBV25-1	TRBJ2-7	few
TGCAGCCTGGCGGGACAAGAGACCCAGTACTTC	CSLAGQETQYF	.	TRBV20-1	TRBJ2-5	few
TGTGCCAGCAGCTTAAGGGAGGCCACTACTCAGCAGTACTTC	CASSLREATTQQYF	.	TRBV7-8	TRBJ2-7	.
TGTGCCAGCAGCCTACGAGGAGGGTACAGATACGCGTATTTT	CASSLRGGYRYAYF	.	TRBV7-2	TRBJ2-3	.
TGTGCCAGTCGACTGGGGGCGAGCTCCTACAACGAGCAGTTCTTC	CASRLGASSYNEQFF	.	TRBV27	TRBJ2-1	.
TGCGCCAGCAGCTTGGAGGGCGGAGGGGTCGACCAGTACTTC	CASSLEGGGVDQYF	.	TRBV5-1	TRBJ2-5	.
TGCGCCAGCAGCTCCACTGGGAACGCGGCAGATACGCAGTATTTT	CASSSTGNAADTQYF	.	TRBV5-1	TRBJ2-3	.
TGCGCCAGCAGCTTTGGAGCGGCCCAGAATGAAAAACTGTTTTTT	CASSFGAAQNEKLFF	.	TRBV5-1	TRBJ1-4	.
TGCAGTGCTAGCGGGGGACTAGCGGGACACAGATACGCGTATTTT	CSASGGLAGHRYAYF	TRBD2	TRBV20-1	TRBJ2-3	few
TGCAGCGGGGGACAGGCTCCCTACGAGCAGTACTTC	CSGGQAPYEQYF	TRBD1	TRBV29-1	TRBJ2-7	few
TGCAGTGCCCGGAAAAACGGACAGGGGGCGCGTAATTCACCCCTCCACTTT	CSARKNGQGARNSPLHF	TRBD1	TRBV20-1	TRBJ1-6	.
TGTGCTAGTGGTTTGGTGGACAGGGGTTCCGGAAGATACGCGTATTTT	CASGLVDRGSGRYAYF	TRBD1	TRBV12-5	TRBJ2-3	.
TGTGCCAGCAGCTTAGGAGGGTCCAGCGGGGAGCTGTTTTTT	CASSLGGSSGELFF	.	TRBV13	TRBJ2-2	.
TGTGCCAGCAAAGGAAGAGCTGGTCACAGATACGCGTATTTT	CASKGRAGHRYAYF	.	TRBV28	TRBJ2-3	.
TGTGCCAGTAGTAGAGGTAGCGGGAGTTACAATGAGCAGTTCTTC	CASSRGSGSYNEQFF	TRBD2	TRBV19	TRBJ2-1	.
TGTGCCAGCAAACAAGGGGGGCTGCTGAACGAGCAGTACTTC	CASKQGGLLNEQYF	.	TRBV12-3/TRBV12-4	TRBJ2-7	few